This T cell receptor (beta chain) was obtained from a study of blood T cells in healthy people across ages. Germline-derived CDR1 and CDR2 are SEHNR and FQNEAQ (reference sequence). This CDR3 is built from 13 residues. General study points: It was not known whether donors were CMV positive (a possible confounder of expanded clonotype changes).

For the second PCR, which ran for roughly 6 to 11 cycles, a sample-barcoded 5' primer and a J-beta primer mix were used. MiXCR, applied by TCRdb to the 5' RACE reads, yields one record per CDR3 protein. The sample yields some 850,000 distinct CDR3 sequences, 20% to 30% seen once. Of note for this clonotype: Its matching antigen is unknown.

The sample also formed part of further work on T cells of mothers and their children. That paper states: Donation came from three healthy Caucasian mothers together with their six children.

The source of this sequence is a boy aged 5-17 years in good health. Sequenced: blood. The chain employs TRBV7-9 and TRBJ2-5; D remains ambiguous. With the DNA end fitting TRBJ2-1 better, the J assignment may be wrong. The CDR3 loop is CASSLDLGYEQFF. The CDR3 DNA reads TGTGCCAGCAGCTTAGATTTGGGATATGAGCAGTTCTTC.